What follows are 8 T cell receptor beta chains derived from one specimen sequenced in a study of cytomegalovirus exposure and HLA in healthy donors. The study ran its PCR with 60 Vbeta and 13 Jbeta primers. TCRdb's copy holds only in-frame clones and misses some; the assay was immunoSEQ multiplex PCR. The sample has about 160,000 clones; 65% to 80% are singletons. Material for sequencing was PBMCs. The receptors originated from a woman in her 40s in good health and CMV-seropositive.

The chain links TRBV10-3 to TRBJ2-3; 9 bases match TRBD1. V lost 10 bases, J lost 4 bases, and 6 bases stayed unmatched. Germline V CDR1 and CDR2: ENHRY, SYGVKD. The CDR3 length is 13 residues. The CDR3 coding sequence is TGTGCCACACAGGGGGCAACGCCAGATACGCAGTATTTT. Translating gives CATQGATPDTQYF.

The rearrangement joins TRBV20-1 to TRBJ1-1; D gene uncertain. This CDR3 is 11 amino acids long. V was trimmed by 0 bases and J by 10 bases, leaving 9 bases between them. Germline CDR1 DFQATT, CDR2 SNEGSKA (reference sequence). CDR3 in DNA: TGCAGTGCTAGAGACCCCCCTTTAGCTTTCTTT. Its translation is CSARDPPLAFF.

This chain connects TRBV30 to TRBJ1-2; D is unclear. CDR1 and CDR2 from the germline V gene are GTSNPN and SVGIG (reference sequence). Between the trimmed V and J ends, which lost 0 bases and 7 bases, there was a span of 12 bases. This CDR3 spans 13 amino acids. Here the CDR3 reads CAWSVRGKGGYTF. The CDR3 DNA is TGTGCCTGGAGTGTACGGGGAAAGGGTGGCTACACCTTC.

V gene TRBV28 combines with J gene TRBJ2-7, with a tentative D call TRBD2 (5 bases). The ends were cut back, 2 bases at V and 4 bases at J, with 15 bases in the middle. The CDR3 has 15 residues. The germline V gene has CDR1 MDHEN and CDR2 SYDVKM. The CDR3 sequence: CASSLRSGQQYEQYF. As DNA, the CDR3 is TGTGCCAGCAGTTTACGGAGCGGCCAACAGTACGAGCAGTACTTC.

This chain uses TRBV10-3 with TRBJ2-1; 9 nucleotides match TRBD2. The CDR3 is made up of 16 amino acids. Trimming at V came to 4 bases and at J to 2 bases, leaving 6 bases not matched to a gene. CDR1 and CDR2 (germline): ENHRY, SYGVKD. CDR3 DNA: TGTGCCATCAGTGCCTGGGTAGCGGGGGCCTACAATGAGCAGTTCTTC. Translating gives CAISAWVAGAYNEQFF.

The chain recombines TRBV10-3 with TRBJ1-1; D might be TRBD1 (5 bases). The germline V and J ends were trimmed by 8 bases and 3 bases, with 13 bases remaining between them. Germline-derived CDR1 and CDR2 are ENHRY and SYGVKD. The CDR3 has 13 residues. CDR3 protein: CAIGQGRDTEAFF. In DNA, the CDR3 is TGTGCCATCGGTCAGGGCAGGGACACTGAAGCTTTCTTT.

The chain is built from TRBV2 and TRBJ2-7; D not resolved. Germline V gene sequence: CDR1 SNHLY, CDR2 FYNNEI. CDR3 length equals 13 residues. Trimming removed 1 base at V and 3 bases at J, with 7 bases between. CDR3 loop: CASSEEPFYEQYF. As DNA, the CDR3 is TGTGCCAGCAGTGAAGAGCCTTTCTACGAGCAGTACTTC.

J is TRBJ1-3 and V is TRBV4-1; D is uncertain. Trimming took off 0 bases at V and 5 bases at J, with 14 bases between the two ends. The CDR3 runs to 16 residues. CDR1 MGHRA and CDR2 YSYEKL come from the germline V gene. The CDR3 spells CASSQEGRGPRNTIYF. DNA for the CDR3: TGCGCCAGCAGCCAAGAAGGTCGGGGTCCCCGAAACACCATATATTTT.